The 29 T cell receptor beta chains given below trace back to one sample, sequenced in a study of cytomegalovirus exposure and HLA in healthy donors. PCR involved 60 Vbeta and 13 Jbeta primers. The method was immunoSEQ multiplex PCR; TCRdb's version includes in-frame clones alone and lacks a portion of them. The sample consists of more than 100,000 clones, 63% of them appearing once. Sample: PBMCs. The receptors come from a man between 40 and 49 years old in good health and CMV-seropositive.

Of note for this clone: One end of the junction does not line up with germline, which may come from a read error. The rearrangement uses TRBV5-1 and TRBJ1-5; no clear D gene. The CDR3 spans 13 residues. Germline values: CDR1 SGHRS, CDR2 YFSETQ. The CDR3 protein is CASSFDSNQPQHF. CDR3 DNA: TGCGCCAGCAGCTTTGATAGCAACCAGCCCCAGCATTTT.

The gene calls are TRBV7-9 and TRBJ2-1, with a weak D call TRBD2 (7 bases). Germline V gene lookup returns CDR1 SEHNR and CDR2 FQNEAQ (reference sequence). CDR3 length: 17 residues. V gave up 4 bases and J gave up 2 bases, with 18 bases separating them. The CDR3 reads CASSSDLNGGPYNEQFF. The DNA for the CDR3 is TGTGCCAGCAGCTCCGATCTGAACGGGGGGCCCTACAATGAGCAGTTCTTC.

The chain recombines TRBV7-2 with TRBJ1-2, with a weak D call TRBD1 (5 bases). Trimming shortened V by 1 base and J by 7 bases, and 10 bases separated the two germline ends. Germline CDR1 reads SGHTA; CDR2 reads FQGNSA. The CDR3 has 13 residues. The CDR3 here is CASSLVAGLGYTF. CDR3 nucleotide sequence: TGTGCCAGCAGCTTAGTGGCAGGGCTTGGCTACACCTTC.

This clone was detected only a few times. V usage is TRBV15 and J usage is TRBJ2-3; TRBD2 matches at 9 bases. CDR3 length equals 17 residues. The germline gives CDR1 LNHNV, CDR2 YYDKDF (reference sequence). Trimming took 1 base from V and 3 from J; bases not matched to a gene: 8. As DNA, the CDR3 is TGTGCCACCAGCAGAGCTTGGGGCGGGGGGGCAACAGATACGCAGTATTTT. Protein sequence: CATSRAWGGGATDTQYF.

The CDR3 DNA is TGTGCCAGCAGGCAGGACAGGGCTGGTCAGCCCCAGCATTTT. Translating gives CASRQDRAGQPQHF. The V and J genes are TRBV2 and TRBJ1-5, with 8 nucleotides matching TRBD1. Germline CDR1 reads SNHLY; CDR2 reads FYNNEI. This CDR3 comprises 14 residues. V lost 6 bases, J lost 6 bases, and 7 bases stayed unmatched.

The V gene is TRBV13, the J gene TRBJ2-5; a possible D gene is TRBD2 (6 bases). The V gene lost 3 bases and the J gene lost 2 bases, with 13 bases spanning the gap. Germline loops: CDR1 PRHDT, CDR2 FYEKMQ (reference sequence). This CDR3 is 15 amino acids long. CDR3 sequence: CASSFGRGAQETQYF. CDR3 coding DNA: TGTGCCAGCAGCTTCGGGCGGGGAGCGCAAGAGACCCAGTACTTC.

This clone was detected only a few times. This chain uses TRBV4-2 with TRBJ2-7, with a tentative D call TRBD1 (6 bases). Per the germline V gene, CDR1 is LGHNA and CDR2 is YNFKEQ. Between the trimmed V and J ends, which lost 0 bases and 3 bases, there was a span of 15 bases. The CDR3 length is 16 residues. In DNA form, the CDR3 reads TGTGCCAGCAGCCAAGAAGTGGGACAAACGGTCTACGAGCAGTACTTC. Protein sequence: CASSQEVGQTVYEQYF.

This clone was seen only once. This sequence joins TRBV27 and TRBJ1-1, with 8 bases fitting TRBD1. This CDR3 spans 15 amino acids. Germline loops: CDR1 MNHEY, CDR2 SMNVEV (reference sequence). J was trimmed by 2 bases and V by 3 bases; bases with no gene match: 5. CDR3 residues: CASSLGTGLNTEAFF. For the CDR3, the DNA is TGTGCCAGCAGTTTGGGGACAGGTTTAAACACTGAAGCTTTCTTT.

The chain carries TRBV27 and TRBJ2-6; D is undetermined. Trimming shortened V by 7 bases and J by 0 bases, and 7 bases separated the two germline ends. This CDR3 contains 14 residues. Germline V gene data show CDR1 as MNHEY and CDR2 as SMNVEV (reference sequence). In DNA, the CDR3 is TGTGCCAGCACCGTGTCCTCTGGGGCCAACGTCCTGACTTTC. Protein sequence: CASTVSSGANVLTF.

This clone has just a few counts. V and J are TRBV5-1 and TRBJ1-2; TRBD1 matches at 9 bases. Germline CDR1 reads SGHRS; CDR2 reads YFSETQ. The junction had 9 bases not matched to a gene; V was cut back by 4 bases and J by 5 bases. This CDR3 has 15 residues. The DNA for the CDR3 is TGCGCCAGCAGCCTATCACCGGGACAGGGATATGGCTACACCTTC. It translates to CASSLSPGQGYGYTF.

In this sample, this clone turned up a few times. The chain carries TRBV30 and TRBJ1-5; D gene ambiguous. Germline V gene lookup returns CDR1 GTSNPN and CDR2 SVGIG (reference sequence). CDR3 length equals 13 residues. V dropped 0 bases and J dropped 4 bases, with 7 bases sitting between them. CDR3 protein: CAWSVSQNQPQHF. The CDR3 DNA follows: TGTGCCTGGAGTGTATCGCAGAATCAGCCCCAGCATTTT.

V and J are TRBV29-1 and TRBJ1-2; 9 positions agree with TRBD1. The germline V gene encodes CDR1 SQVTM and CDR2 ANQGSEA. V dropped 4 bases and J dropped 7; count of bases not matched to a gene: 1. The CDR3 covers 11 residues. The CDR3 DNA is TGCAGCGTTGCACAGGGGGCTGGCTACACCTTC. It yields the protein CSVAQGAGYTF.

This chain connects TRBV2 to TRBJ2-5; TRBD1 agrees at 10 bases. The CDR3 is 15 residues long. Germline loops: CDR1 SNHLY, CDR2 FYNNEI. V lost 2 bases, J lost 6 bases, and 6 bases stayed unmatched. CDR3 DNA sequence: TGTGCCAGCAGTGAACGACAGGGGGCGAGTAAGACCCAGTACTTC. Its translation: CASSERQGASKTQYF. Complete variable domain (other parts from reference TRBV2 and TRBJ2-5): EPEVTQTPSHQVTQMGQEVILRCVPISNHLYFYWYRQILGQKVEFLVSFYNNEISEKSEIFDDQFSVERPDGSNFTLKIRSTKLEDSAMYFCASSERQGASKTQYFGPGTRLLVL.

CDR3 nucleotide sequence: TGTGCCAGTAGTTGGCTGATAAACACTGAAGCTTTCTTT. This translates into CASSWLINTEAFF. The V gene is TRBV19, the J gene TRBJ1-1, with D unclear. V was trimmed by 5 bases and J by 2 bases, leaving 9 bases between them. This CDR3 has 13 residues. Per germline, CDR1 LNHDA and CDR2 SQIVND (reference sequence).

The J gene is TRBJ1-1, the V gene TRBV10-2; TRBD1 matches 9 bases. Losses at the gene ends were 4 bases for V and 5 bases for J; bases not matched to a gene: 2. The CDR3 is 13 residues long. The V gene's germline CDR1 is WSHSY and CDR2 SAAADI. CDR3 sequence reads: CASSGQGGTEAFF. DNA for the CDR3: TGCGCCAGCAGTGGACAGGGGGGGACTGAAGCTTTCTTT.

In its sample, this clone was seen once. This sequence joins TRBV5-6 and TRBJ1-3; 9 bases are shared with TRBD1. V dropped 4 bases and J dropped 1; count of bases not matched to a gene: 9. Germline CDR1 and CDR2: SGHDT and YYEEEE. The CDR3 spans 17 residues. In DNA form, the CDR3 reads TGTGCCAGCAGCCGGAACAGGGGGCACAAATCTGGAAACACCATATATTTT. Translating it yields CASSRNRGHKSGNTIYF.

The rearrangement links TRBV28 to TRBJ2-5; TRBD2 agrees at 7 bases. The CDR3 length is 16 residues. The V segment lost 6 bases and the J segment 3 bases; nucleotides outside the gene matches: 13. Germline-derived CDR1 and CDR2 are MDHEN and SYDVKM. This CDR3 is CASSRTSTSRKETQYF. The CDR3, as DNA: TGTGCCAGCAGCCGCACATCGACTAGCCGGAAAGAGACCCAGTACTTC.

This clone came up a few times. The chain couples TRBV7-6 to TRBJ2-2; no clear D gene. V was cut by 1 base and J by 7 bases, with 16 bases left in between. CDR3 length: 16 residues. Per the germline V gene, CDR1 is SGHVS and CDR2 is FNYEAQ. CDR3 residues: CASSLGPFRGRGELFF. The CDR3 DNA reads as TGTGCCAGCAGCTTAGGGCCCTTTAGAGGTCGCGGGGAGCTGTTTTTT.

The genes are TRBV19 and TRBJ2-5, with 13 bases matching TRBD2. The CDR3 contains 16 residues. Germline V gene sequence: CDR1 LNHDA, CDR2 SQIVND (reference sequence). V trimming: 5 bases; J trimming: 1 base; junction bases outside the gene matches: 4. The CDR3 reads CASSSRLAGGQETQYF. The CDR3 DNA is TGTGCCAGTAGTTCCAGACTAGCGGGGGGCCAAGAGACCCAGTACTTC.

The chain has TRBV27 and TRBJ2-7; D gene uncertain. Germline CDR1 is MNHEY and CDR2 is SMNVEV (reference sequence). This CDR3 spans 14 amino acids. The ends were cut back, 5 bases at V and 1 base at J, with 12 bases in the middle. The chain's CDR3 is CASSAHSSSYEQYF. The CDR3 nucleotides read TGTGCCAGCAGTGCTCACAGTTCTTCCTACGAGCAGTACTTC.

This clone was counted a few times. The chain joins TRBV4-1 to TRBJ2-2, with 10 nucleotides matching TRBD1. Trimming took 3 bases from V and 6 from J; bases not matched to a gene: 7. Germline CDR1 MGHRA, CDR2 YSYEKL. The CDR3 is 16 amino acids. The chain's CDR3 is CASSHAPGTGAGELFF. The CDR3 DNA sequence: TGCGCCAGCAGCCACGCCCCCGGGACAGGGGCCGGGGAGCTGTTTTTT.

J is TRBJ2-7 and V is TRBV6-1; D unclear. Germline V gene lookup returns CDR1 MNHNS and CDR2 SASEGT. This CDR3 has 13 amino acids. V shed 4 bases and J shed 5 bases, with 12 bases lying between them. The CDR3 here is CASSGPRWDEQYF. DNA for the CDR3: TGTGCCAGCAGTGGTCCTAGATGGGACGAGCAGTACTTC.

The chain recombines TRBV5-1 with TRBJ2-6; 7 bases line up with TRBD1. The germline V gene has CDR1 SGHRS and CDR2 YFSETQ. After removal of 1 base from V and 0 bases from J, the junction contained 7 bases not matched to a gene. This CDR3 has 18 amino acids. The CDR3 loop reads CASSLRGDSSSGANVLTF. The CDR3 coding sequence is TGCGCCAGCAGCTTGCGAGGGGACAGCAGCTCTGGGGCCAACGTCCTGACTTTC.

This chain joins TRBV27 and TRBJ2-1, with TRBD2 as a possible D gene (5 bases). The length of the CDR3 is 17 residues. V lost 2 bases to trimming and J lost 0 bases, with 14 bases between them. The germline CDR1 and CDR2 sequences are MNHEY and SMNVEV (reference sequence). In DNA form, the CDR3 reads TGTGCCAGCAGTTTACGGCGCCCGGGGATCTCCTACAATGAGCAGTTCTTC. It specifies CASSLRRPGISYNEQFF.

This chain uses TRBV2 with TRBJ2-5; no firm D call. This CDR3 contains 15 residues. Between the trimmed V and J ends, which lost 3 bases and 1 base, there was a span of 12 bases. Per the germline V gene, CDR1 is SNHLY and CDR2 is FYNNEI. CDR3 bases: TGTGCCAGCAGTGATTGGCAGGCTGTCCAAGAGACCCAGTACTTC. As protein: CASSDWQAVQETQYF.

This rearrangement joins TRBV27 to TRBJ2-1; TRBD1 aligns across 7 bases. J gave up 5 bases and V 4 bases, and 5 bases lay outside the gene matches. CDR3 size: 14 residues. The germline V gene encodes CDR1 MNHEY and CDR2 SMNVEV (reference sequence). CDR3 protein: CASSYRDRDNEQFF. CDR3 in DNA: TGTGCCAGCAGTTACCGGGACAGAGACAATGAGCAGTTCTTC.

The V call is TRBV10-3, the J call TRBJ2-2, with D possibly TRBD2 on 5 matching bases. This CDR3 has 13 amino acids. The V and J ends lost 2 bases and 5 bases respectively, with 6 bases between them. From germline, CDR1 is ENHRY and CDR2 SYGVKD. The CDR3: CAISERETGELFF. The CDR3 DNA sequence: TGTGCCATCAGTGAGAGGGAGACCGGGGAGCTGTTTTTT.

The rearrangement links TRBV15 to TRBJ1-2; 8 bases are a match to TRBD1. The CDR3 contains 15 residues. CDR1 and CDR2 (germline): LNHNV, YYDKDF (reference sequence). Germline trimming cut 1 base from V and 4 bases from J; bases unmatched to any gene: 5. This chain's CDR3 is CATSRGTGTGYGYTF. CDR3 sequence (DNA): TGTGCCACCAGCAGAGGTACCGGGACAGGCTATGGCTACACCTTC.

The J gene is TRBJ1-5, the V gene TRBV28; D possibly corresponds to TRBD1 (6 bases). Trimming removed 5 bases at V and 3 bases at J, with 14 bases between. The CDR3 has 15 residues. Germline V gene lookup returns CDR1 MDHEN and CDR2 SYDVKM. CDR3 in DNA: TGTGCCAGCAGTCTTTTTCGGGGGGCCAATCAGCCCCAGCATTTT. Translated, it gives CASSLFRGANQPQHF.